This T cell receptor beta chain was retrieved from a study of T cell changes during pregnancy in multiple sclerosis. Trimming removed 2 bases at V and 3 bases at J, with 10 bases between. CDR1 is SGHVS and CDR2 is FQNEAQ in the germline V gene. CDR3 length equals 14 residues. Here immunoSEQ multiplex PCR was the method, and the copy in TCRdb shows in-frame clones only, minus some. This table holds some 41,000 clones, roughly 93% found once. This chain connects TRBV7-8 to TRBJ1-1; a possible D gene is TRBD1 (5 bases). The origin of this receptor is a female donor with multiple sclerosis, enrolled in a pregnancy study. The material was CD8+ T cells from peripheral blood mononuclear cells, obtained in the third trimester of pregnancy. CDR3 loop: CASSLRRVDTEAFF. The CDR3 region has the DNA TGTGCCAGCAGCTTACGCAGGGTCGACACTGAAGCTTTCTTT.